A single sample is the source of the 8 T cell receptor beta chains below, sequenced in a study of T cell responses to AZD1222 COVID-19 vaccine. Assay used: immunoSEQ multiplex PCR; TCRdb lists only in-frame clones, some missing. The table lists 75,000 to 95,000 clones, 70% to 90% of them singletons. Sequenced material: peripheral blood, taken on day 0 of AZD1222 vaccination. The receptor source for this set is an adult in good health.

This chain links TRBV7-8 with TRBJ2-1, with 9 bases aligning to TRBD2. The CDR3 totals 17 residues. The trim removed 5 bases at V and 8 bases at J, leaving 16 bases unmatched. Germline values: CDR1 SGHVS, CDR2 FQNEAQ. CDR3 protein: CASSPVGSGGLIHEQFF. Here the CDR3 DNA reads TGTGCCAGCAGCCCGGTCGGTAGCGGGGGCCTTATACATGAGCAGTTCTTC.

CDR3 bases: TGTGCCAGCAGTCGGACAGGAAATGAAAAACTGTTTTTT. Translated, it gives CASSRTGNEKLFF. This chain connects TRBV2 to TRBJ1-4; 7 nucleotides match TRBD1. This CDR3 contains 13 residues. In germline, CDR1 is SNHLY, CDR2 FYNNEI. J lost 5 bases, V lost 5 bases, and 2 bases had no gene match.

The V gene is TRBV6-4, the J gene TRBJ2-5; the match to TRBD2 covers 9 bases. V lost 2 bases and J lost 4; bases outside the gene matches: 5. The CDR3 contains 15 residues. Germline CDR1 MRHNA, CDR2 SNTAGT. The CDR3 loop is CASSDVIAGAETQYF. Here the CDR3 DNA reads TGTGCCAGCAGTGACGTAATAGCGGGGGCAGAGACCCAGTACTTC.

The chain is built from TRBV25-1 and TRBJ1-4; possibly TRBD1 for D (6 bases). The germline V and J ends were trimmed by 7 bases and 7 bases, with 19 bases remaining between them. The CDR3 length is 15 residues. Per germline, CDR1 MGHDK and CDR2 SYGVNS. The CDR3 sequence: CASTPRGGASEKLFF. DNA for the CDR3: TGTGCCAGCACCCCAAGGGGGGGGGCAAGTGAAAAACTGTTTTTT.

Here the CDR3 reads CASSPVGGEGNSPLHF. The CDR3 region has the DNA TGTGCCAGCAGCCCCGTCGGGGGAGAGGGAAATTCACCCCTCCACTTT. The genes are TRBV7-9 and TRBJ1-6; possible D gene TRBD1, 5 bases. This CDR3 is 16 amino acids long. CDR1 is SEHNR and CDR2 is FQNEAQ in the germline V gene (reference sequence). Trimming took off 5 bases at V and 7 bases at J, with 18 bases between the two ends.

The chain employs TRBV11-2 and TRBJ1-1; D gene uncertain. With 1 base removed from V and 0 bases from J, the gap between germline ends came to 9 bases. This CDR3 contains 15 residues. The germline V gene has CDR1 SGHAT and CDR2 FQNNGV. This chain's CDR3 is CASSLGVTVNTEAFF. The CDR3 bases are TGTGCCAGCAGCTTAGGGGTAACAGTGAACACTGAAGCTTTCTTT.

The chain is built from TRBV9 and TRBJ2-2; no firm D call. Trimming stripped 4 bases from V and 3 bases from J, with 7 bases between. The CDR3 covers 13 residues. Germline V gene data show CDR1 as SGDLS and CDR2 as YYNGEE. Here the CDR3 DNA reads TGTGCCAGCAGCTTTGGGGACACCGGGGAGCTGTTTTTT. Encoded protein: CASSFGDTGELFF.

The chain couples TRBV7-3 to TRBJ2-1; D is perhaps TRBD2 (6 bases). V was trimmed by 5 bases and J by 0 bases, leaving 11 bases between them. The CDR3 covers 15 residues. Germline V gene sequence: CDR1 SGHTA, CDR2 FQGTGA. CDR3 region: CASSPDGGSYNEQFF. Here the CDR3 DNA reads TGTGCCAGCAGCCCCGACGGGGGCTCCTACAATGAGCAGTTCTTC.